The 23 T cell receptor beta chains presented below share a single source sample, sequenced in a study of human T cells and chemical hapten exposure. Whole blood, unfractionated, served as the material for total RNA extraction. Individual cDNA molecules (in the library) carried attached unique molecular identifiers. TCRdb recomputed calls from the reads with MiXCR, one row per CDR3 protein. This table has about 120,000 distinct CDR3 sequences, about 8.9% appearing once. Sample: whole blood. These receptors were taken from a human donor in good health. Some clones in this sample may be carry-over from other donors' samples.

This clonotype showed up many times. This rearrangement joins TRBV6-6 to TRBJ1-1; TRBD1 is a possible D gene (5 bases). CDR1 is MNHNY, CDR2 SVGAGI, per germline (reference sequence). The V and J ends lost 8 bases and 1 base respectively, with 8 bases between them. The CDR3 runs 12 residues. The DNA of the CDR3 is TGTGCCAGCCTCAGGGAGAACACTGAAGCTTTCTTT. This sequence encodes CASLRENTEAFF.

The chain links TRBV20-1 to TRBJ2-1; TRBD1 agrees at 8 bases. Trimming at V came to 6 bases and at J to 2 bases, leaving 6 bases not matched to a gene. This CDR3 has 14 amino acids. Germline CDR1 and CDR2: DFQATT and SNEGSKA (reference sequence). Here the CDR3 reads CSASDRVTYNEQFF. The CDR3 DNA sequence: TGCAGTGCCTCGGACAGGGTCACCTACAATGAGCAGTTCTTC.

This clonotype was picked up a small number of times. The rearrangement joins TRBV7-9 to TRBJ2-1, with TRBD2 matching over 10 bases. The CDR3 has 15 amino acids. Germline V lookup: CDR1 SEHNR, CDR2 FQNEAQ (reference sequence). Trimming at V came to 1 base and at J to 8 bases, leaving 5 bases not matched to a gene. CDR3 DNA: TGTGCCAGCAGCTTAGTGGCTAGCGGGAGCGATGAGCAGTTCTTC. This encodes CASSLVASGSDEQFF.

The chain couples TRBV25-1 to TRBJ2-4; D ambiguous. V was clipped by 4 bases and J by 13 bases, with 14 bases between them. The CDR3 is 12 residues long. Germline-derived CDR1 and CDR2 are MGHDK and SYGVNS. The CDR3: CASSANGYAQYF. The CDR3 DNA reads as TGTGCCAGCAGTGCCAATGGCTACGCCCAGTACTTC. Together with reference TRBV25-1 and TRBJ2-4, the CDR3 gives the full variable domain: EADIYQTPRYLVIGTGKKITLECSQTMGHDKMYWYQQDPGMELHLIHYSYGVNSTEKGDLSSESTVSRIRTEHFPLTLESARPSHTSQYLCASSANGYAQYFGAGTRLSVL.

This clonotype was picked up a small number of times. The rearrangement links TRBV3-1 to TRBJ1-5, with D hard to call. Looked up from germline, CDR1 is LGHDT and CDR2 is YNNKEL (reference sequence). There are 14 residues in the CDR3. V lost 0 bases to trimming and J lost 6 bases, with 9 bases between them. The CDR3, as DNA: TGTGCCAGCAGCCAAGACTGGCGAGGTCAGCCCCAGCATTTT. It encodes CASSQDWRGQPQHF. The full variable domain, rest sourced from reference TRBV3-1 and TRBJ1-5, is DTAVSQTPKYLVTQMGNDKSIKCEQNLGHDTMYWYKQDSKKFLKIMFSYNNKELIINETVPNRFSPKSPDKAHLNLHINSLELGDSAVYFCASSQDWRGQPQHFGDGTRLSIL.

This clonotype was counted many times. The chain is built from TRBV7-3 and TRBJ1-1, with 8 bases aligning to TRBD1. The CDR3 consists of 13 residues. Germline values: CDR1 SGHTA, CDR2 FQGTGA. The ends lost 5 bases at V and 4 bases at J; junction bases unmatched: 3. This chain's CDR3 is CASSTTGGTEAFF. The CDR3 DNA follows: TGTGCCAGCAGCACCACAGGGGGCACTGAAGCTTTCTTT.

The rearrangement links TRBV5-1 to TRBJ1-4; D might be TRBD1 (5 bases). This CDR3 spans 14 amino acids. Looked up from germline, CDR1 is SGHRS and CDR2 is YFSETQ. V was clipped by 2 bases and J by 3 bases, with 8 bases between them. The CDR3 protein is CASSFRAPNEKLFF. DNA of the CDR3: TGCGCCAGCAGCTTCAGGGCTCCTAATGAAAAACTGTTTTTT.

The table lists this clonotype with many counts. The chain couples TRBV4-2 to TRBJ1-1, with 9 bases fitting TRBD1. V dropped 3 bases and J dropped 10; count of bases not matched to a gene: 9. Germline CDR1 LGHNA, CDR2 YNFKEQ. The CDR3 spans 14 residues. The CDR3 reads CASSHLTRQGGAFF. CDR3 bases: TGTGCCAGCAGCCACCTAACCAGACAGGGGGGAGCTTTCTTT.

Only a few counts were recorded for this clonotype. The chain has TRBV20-1 and TRBJ2-2, with D uncertain. This CDR3 has 15 residues. V gave up 6 bases and J gave up 0 bases, with 14 bases separating them. Germline-derived CDR1 and CDR2 are DFQATT and SNEGSKA (reference sequence). The CDR3 spells CSARVGLSNTGELFF. The CDR3 nucleotides are TGCAGTGCCCGAGTCGGGTTGTCGAACACCGGGGAGCTGTTTTTT.

This clonotype was detected many times. V and J are TRBV6-5 and TRBJ2-5; 11 bases map to TRBD2. The CDR3 covers 14 residues. Unmatched junction bases numbered 4, after V lost 5 bases and J lost 5 bases. CDR1 MNHEY and CDR2 SVGAGI come from the germline V gene. Here the CDR3 reads CASSKLAGVETQYF. CDR3 bases: TGTGCCAGCAGTAAACTAGCGGGAGTGGAGACCCAGTACTTC.

The chain employs TRBV7-7 and TRBJ2-1, with D maybe TRBD1 (6 bases). The CDR3 has 13 residues. V lost 4 bases to trimming and J lost 7 bases, with 11 bases between them. Germline CDR1 reads SSHAT; CDR2 reads FNYEAQ (reference sequence). CDR3 amino acids: CASSWGRGNEQFF. As DNA, the CDR3 is TGTGCCAGCAGCTGGGGGCGCGGAAATGAGCAGTTCTTC.

The V and J genes are TRBV27 and TRBJ2-6; D may correspond to TRBD1 or TRBD2 (7 bases each). The V end lost 5 bases, the J end lost 0 bases, and 17 bases lay between the germline ends. Germline CDR1 is MNHEY and CDR2 is SMNVEV (reference sequence). This CDR3 has 18 amino acids. CDR3 amino acids: CASSPNRGGSSGANVLTF. The CDR3 nucleotides are TGTGCCAGCAGTCCCAACAGGGGAGGGAGCTCTGGGGCCAACGTCCTGACTTTC.

The chain couples TRBV5-1 to TRBJ2-3, with D perhaps TRBD1 (6 bases). Germline loops: CDR1 SGHRS, CDR2 YFSETQ. The germline V and J ends were trimmed by 1 base and 5 bases, with 11 bases remaining between them. CDR3 size: 14 residues. CDR3 sequence (DNA): TGCGCCAGCAGCTTGAACAGGGTGGAAGATACGCAGTATTTT. Protein product: CASSLNRVEDTQYF.

In its sample, this clonotype was seen many times. This chain joins TRBV28 and TRBJ2-7, with D perhaps TRBD2 (6 bases). The length of the CDR3 is 15 residues. Trimming pared 2 bases from V and 7 bases from J, leaving 18 bases between. CDR1 is MDHEN, CDR2 SYDVKM, per germline. The CDR3 here is CASSLGGPSYGEQYF. CDR3 bases: TGTGCCAGCAGTTTAGGAGGGCCCAGCTACGGGGAGCAGTACTTC.

This rearrangement joins TRBV12-3 or TRBV12-4 to TRBJ2-5; no clear D. Between the trimmed V and J ends, which lost 3 bases and 1 base, there was a span of 12 bases. This CDR3 is built from 15 residues. CDR3 nucleotide sequence: TGTGCCAGCAGTTTCGCTGGCGGCGGCCAAGAGACCCAGTACTTC. This codes for CASSFAGGGQETQYF.

This clonotype was observed many times. This chain joins TRBV7-2 and TRBJ2-3; D is unresolved. Germline CDR1 is SGHTA and CDR2 is FQGNSA. The CDR3 length is 16 residues. Trimming left V 1 base short and J 3 bases short, with 14 bases between. The CDR3 is CASSLGASEITDTQYF. CDR3 sequence (DNA): TGTGCCAGCAGCTTAGGGGCCAGTGAGATAACAGATACGCAGTATTTT.

This clonotype was seen a few times. The chain is built from TRBV2 and TRBJ2-4, with 10 bases that match TRBD2. V dropped 6 bases and J dropped 5; count of bases not matched to a gene: 10. Germline V gene data show CDR1 as SNHLY and CDR2 as FYNNEI. The CDR3 runs to 16 residues. CDR3 nucleotides: TGTGCCAGCAGGGATAAAAGCGGGAGGGCCGAAAACATTCAGTACTTC. Translated, it gives CASRDKSGRAENIQYF.

The CDR3 DNA is TGTGCCAGCAGTAGCGGGAGGGCCTTCGAGCAGTTCTTC. Amino acids: CASSSGRAFEQFF. The V and J genes are TRBV6-1 and TRBJ2-1; 10 nucleotides match TRBD2. This CDR3 has 13 residues. CDR1 and CDR2 (germline): MNHNS, SASEGT. Unmatched junction bases numbered 5, after V lost 5 bases and J lost 10 bases.

This clonotype was seen more than once but under ten times. CDR3 in amino acids: CASSPGTSGGGYETQYF. In DNA, the CDR3 is TGTGCCAGCAGCCCCGGGACTAGCGGGGGAGGGTATGAGACCCAGTACTTC. The chain links TRBV6-2 or TRBV6-3 to TRBJ2-5; the match to TRBD2 covers 14 bases. V gave up 6 bases and J gave up 5 bases; unmatched junction bases: 11. The CDR3 sequence is 17 residues long. CDR1 MNHEY and CDR2 SVGEGT come from the germline V gene.

The V and J genes are TRBV14 and TRBJ2-3; 8 bases match TRBD2. CDR1 is SGHDN and CDR2 is FVKESK in the germline V gene. Trimming took 4 bases from V and 4 from J; bases not matched to a gene: 10. There are 16 residues in the CDR3. As DNA, the CDR3 is TGTGCCAGCAGCCGCCGAGCGGGAGATACCGCAGATACGCAGTATTTT. Translating gives CASSRRAGDTADTQYF.

This clonotype has a handful of counts. The chain joins TRBV20-1 to TRBJ1-1; D is uncertain. The CDR3 loop spans 13 amino acids. The V end lost 0 bases, the J end lost 1 base, and 6 bases lay between the germline ends. CDR1 and CDR2 from the germline V gene are DFQATT and SNEGSKA (reference sequence). The CDR3 bases are TGCAGTGCTAGAGATACCTCGAACACTGAAGCTTTCTTT. Translation: CSARDTSNTEAFF.

This chain uses TRBV7-6 with TRBJ2-7; TRBD1 matches at 10 bases. Looked up from germline, CDR1 is SGHVS and CDR2 is FNYEAQ. Trimming cost V 5 bases and J 5 bases; bases outside gene matches: 12. The CDR3 is 16 residues long. CDR3 sequence: CASSPYRDRGFHEQYF. The CDR3 DNA reads TGTGCCAGCAGCCCTTACCGGGACAGGGGTTTCCACGAGCAGTACTTC.

This clonotype was observed many times. The chain links TRBV11-2 to TRBJ1-1; TRBD1 matches 10 bases. The germline V gene encodes CDR1 SGHAT and CDR2 FQNNGV. Trimming removed 6 bases from V and 4 bases from J; junction bases left unmatched: 5. The CDR3 is 14 residues long. CDR3 protein: CASRTGQGITEAFF. DNA for the CDR3: TGTGCCAGCAGAACGGGACAGGGGATCACTGAAGCTTTCTTT.